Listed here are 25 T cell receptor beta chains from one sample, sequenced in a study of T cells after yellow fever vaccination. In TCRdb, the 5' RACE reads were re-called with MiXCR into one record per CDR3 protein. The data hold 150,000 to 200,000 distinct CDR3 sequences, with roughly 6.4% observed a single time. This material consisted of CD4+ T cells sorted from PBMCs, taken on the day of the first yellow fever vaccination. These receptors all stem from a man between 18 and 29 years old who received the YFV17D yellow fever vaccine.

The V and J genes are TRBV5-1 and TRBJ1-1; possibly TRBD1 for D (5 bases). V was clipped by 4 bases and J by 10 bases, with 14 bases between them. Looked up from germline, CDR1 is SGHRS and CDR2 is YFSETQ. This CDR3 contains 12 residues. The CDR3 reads CASSDPGKAAFF. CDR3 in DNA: TGCGCCAGCAGCGATCCAGGGAAGGCAGCTTTCTTT. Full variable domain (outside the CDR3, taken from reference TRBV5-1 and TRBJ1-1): KAGVTQTPRYLIKTRGQQVTLSCSPISGHRSVSWYQQTPGQGLQFLFEYFSETQRNKGNFPGRFSGRQFSNSRSEMNVSTLELGDSALYLCASSDPGKAAFFGQGTRLTVV.

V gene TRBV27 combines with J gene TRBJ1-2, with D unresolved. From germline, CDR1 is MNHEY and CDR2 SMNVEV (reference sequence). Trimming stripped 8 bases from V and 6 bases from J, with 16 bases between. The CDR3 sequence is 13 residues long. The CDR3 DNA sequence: TGTGCCAGCGCCCGGTGGGGTTCGGATGGCTACACCTTC. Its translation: CASARWGSDGYTF.

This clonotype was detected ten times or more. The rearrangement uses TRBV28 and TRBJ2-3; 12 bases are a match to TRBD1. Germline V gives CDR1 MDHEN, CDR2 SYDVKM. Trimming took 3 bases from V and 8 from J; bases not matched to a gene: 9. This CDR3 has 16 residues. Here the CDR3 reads CASSFGDRGLFGTQYF. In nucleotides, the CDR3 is TGTGCCAGCAGTTTCGGGGACAGGGGGCTTTTCGGTACGCAGTATTTT.

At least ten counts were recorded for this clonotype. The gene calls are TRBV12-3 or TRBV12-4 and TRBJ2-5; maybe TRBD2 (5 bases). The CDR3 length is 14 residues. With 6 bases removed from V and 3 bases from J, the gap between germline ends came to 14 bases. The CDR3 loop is CASSSRGQEETQYF. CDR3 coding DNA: TGTGCCAGCAGCAGTAGAGGGCAAGAAGAGACCCAGTACTTC.

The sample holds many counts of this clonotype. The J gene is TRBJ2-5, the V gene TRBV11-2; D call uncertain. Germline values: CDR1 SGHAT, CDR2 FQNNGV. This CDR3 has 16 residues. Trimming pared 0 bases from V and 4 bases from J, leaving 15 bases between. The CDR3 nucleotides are TGTGCCAGCAGCTTAGATCTAATCGGAAGGTTAGAGACCCAGTACTTC. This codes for CASSLDLIGRLETQYF. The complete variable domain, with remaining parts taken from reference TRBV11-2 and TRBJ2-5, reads EAGVAQSPRYKIIEKRQSVAFWCNPISGHATLYWYQQILGQGPKLLIQFQNNGVVDDSQLPKDRFSAERLKGVDSTLKIQPAKLEDSAVYLCASSLDLIGRLETQYFGPGTRLLVL.

CDR3: CASSHLQGAVNYGYTF. Here the CDR3 DNA reads TGTGCCAGCAGCCACCTACAGGGGGCGGTTAACTATGGCTACACCTTC. The V gene is TRBV4-2, the J gene TRBJ1-2; 9 bases are shared with TRBD1. Germline V gene lookup returns CDR1 LGHNA and CDR2 YNFKEQ. Germline trimming cut 3 bases from V and 1 base from J; bases unmatched to any gene: 6. The CDR3 spans 16 residues.

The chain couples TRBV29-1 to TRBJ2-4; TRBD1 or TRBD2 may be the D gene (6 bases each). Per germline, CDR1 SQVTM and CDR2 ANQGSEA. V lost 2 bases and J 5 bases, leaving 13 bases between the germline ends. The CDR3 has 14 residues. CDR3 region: CSVEKTRGENIQYF. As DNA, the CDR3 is TGCAGCGTTGAAAAGACGAGGGGGGAAAACATTCAGTACTTC.

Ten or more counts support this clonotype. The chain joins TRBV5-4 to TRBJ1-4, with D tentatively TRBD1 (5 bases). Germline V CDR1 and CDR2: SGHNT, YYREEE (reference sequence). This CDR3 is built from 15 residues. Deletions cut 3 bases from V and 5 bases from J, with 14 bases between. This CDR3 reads CASSSRSRGNEKLFF. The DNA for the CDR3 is TGTGCCAGCAGCTCCCGGAGTAGGGGAAATGAAAAACTGTTTTTT.

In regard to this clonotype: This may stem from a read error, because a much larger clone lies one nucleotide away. CDR3 bases: TGTGCCAGCAGCTTAAGTTTCAGCCAAGAGATCCAGTACTTC. It is translated as CASSLSFSQEIQYF. V gene TRBV7-8 combines with J gene TRBJ2-5; D gene uncertain. This CDR3 has 14 residues. Per germline, CDR1 SGHVS and CDR2 FQNEAQ.

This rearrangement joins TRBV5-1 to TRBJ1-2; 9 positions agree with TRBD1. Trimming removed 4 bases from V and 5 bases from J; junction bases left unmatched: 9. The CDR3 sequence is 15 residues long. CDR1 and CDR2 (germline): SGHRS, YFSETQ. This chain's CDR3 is CASSDDPGTGYGYTF. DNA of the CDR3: TGCGCCAGCAGCGATGATCCCGGGACAGGGTATGGCTACACCTTC.

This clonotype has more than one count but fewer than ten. The CDR3 sequence: CASSPSRDRGPGELFF. As DNA, the CDR3 is TGTGCCAGCAGCCCGTCTCGGGACAGGGGGCCCGGGGAGCTGTTTTTT. V and J are TRBV11-3 and TRBJ2-2, with 12 bases matching TRBD1. The CDR3 contains 16 residues. The germline V gene has CDR1 SGHNT and CDR2 YENEEA. V lost 5 bases to trimming and J lost 6 bases; unmatched junction nucleotides: 7. The full variable domain, in which reference TRBV11-3 and TRBJ2-2 provide the parts outside the CDR3, is EAGVVQSPRYKIIEKKQPVAFWCNPISGHNTLYWYLQNLGQGPELLIRYENEEAVDDSQLPKDRFSAERLKGVDSTLKIQPAELGDSAVYLCASSPSRDRGPGELFFGEGSRLTVL.

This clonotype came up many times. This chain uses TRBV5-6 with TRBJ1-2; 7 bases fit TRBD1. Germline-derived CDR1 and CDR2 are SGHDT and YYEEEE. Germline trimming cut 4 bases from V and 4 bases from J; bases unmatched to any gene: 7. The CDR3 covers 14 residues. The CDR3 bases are TGTGCCAGCAGCCTGACAGGGTTTCCCTATGGCTACACCTTC. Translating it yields CASSLTGFPYGYTF.

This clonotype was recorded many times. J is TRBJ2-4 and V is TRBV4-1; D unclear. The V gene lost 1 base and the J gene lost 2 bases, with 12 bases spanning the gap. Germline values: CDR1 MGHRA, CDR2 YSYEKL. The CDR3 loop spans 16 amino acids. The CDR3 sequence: CASSQGRLFPKNIQYF. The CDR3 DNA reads TGCGCCAGCAGCCAAGGACGACTGTTCCCCAAAAACATTCAGTACTTC.

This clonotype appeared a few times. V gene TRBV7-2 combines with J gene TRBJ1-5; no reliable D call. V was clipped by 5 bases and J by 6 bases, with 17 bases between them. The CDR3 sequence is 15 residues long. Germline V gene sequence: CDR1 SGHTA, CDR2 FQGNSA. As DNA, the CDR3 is TGTGCCAGCAGCCTTAGGTCGGGCCCTTCTCAGCCCCAGCATTTT. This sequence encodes CASSLRSGPSQPQHF.

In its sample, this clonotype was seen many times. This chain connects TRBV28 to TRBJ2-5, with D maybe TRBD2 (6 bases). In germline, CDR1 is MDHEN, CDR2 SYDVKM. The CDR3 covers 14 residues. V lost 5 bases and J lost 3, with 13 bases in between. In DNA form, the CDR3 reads TGTGCCAGCAGTGCCCTGGGACTGGAAGAGACCCAGTACTTC. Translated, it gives CASSALGLEETQYF. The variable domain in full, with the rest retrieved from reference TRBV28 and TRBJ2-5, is DVKVTQSSRYLVKRTGEKVFLECVQDMDHENMFWYRQDPGLGLRLIYFSYDVKMKEKGDIPEGYSVSREKKERFSLILESASTNQTSMYLCASSALGLEETQYFGPGTRLLVL.

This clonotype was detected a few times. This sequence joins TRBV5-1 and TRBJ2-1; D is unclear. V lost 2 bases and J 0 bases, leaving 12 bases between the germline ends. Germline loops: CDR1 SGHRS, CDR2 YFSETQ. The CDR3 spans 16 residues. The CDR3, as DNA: TGCGCCAGCAGCTTTGGTGACGGCGACTCCTACAATGAGCAGTTCTTC. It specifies CASSFGDGDSYNEQFF.

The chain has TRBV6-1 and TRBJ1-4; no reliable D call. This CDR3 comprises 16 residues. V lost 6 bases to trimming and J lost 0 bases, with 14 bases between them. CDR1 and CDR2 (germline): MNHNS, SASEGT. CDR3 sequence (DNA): TGTGCCAGCAGAAGCCTTCCGGGAACAACTAATGAAAAACTGTTTTTT. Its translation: CASRSLPGTTNEKLFF.

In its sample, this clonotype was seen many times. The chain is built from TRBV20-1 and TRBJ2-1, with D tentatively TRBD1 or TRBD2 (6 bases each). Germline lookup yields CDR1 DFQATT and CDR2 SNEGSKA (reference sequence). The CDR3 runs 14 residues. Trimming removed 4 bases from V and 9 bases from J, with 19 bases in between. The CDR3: CSATPAKGGIEQFF. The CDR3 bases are TGCAGTGCTACCCCTGCGAAGGGGGGCATTGAGCAGTTCTTC.

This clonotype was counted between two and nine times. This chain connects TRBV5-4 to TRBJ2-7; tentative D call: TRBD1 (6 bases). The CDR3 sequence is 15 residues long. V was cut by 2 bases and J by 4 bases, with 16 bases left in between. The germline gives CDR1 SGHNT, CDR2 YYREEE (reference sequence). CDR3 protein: CASSLDLQGLYEQYF. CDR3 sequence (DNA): TGTGCCAGCAGCTTAGATTTACAGGGCTTGTACGAGCAGTACTTC. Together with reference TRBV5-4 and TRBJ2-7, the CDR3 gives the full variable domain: ETGVTQSPTHLIKTRGQQVTLRCSSQSGHNTVSWYQQALGQGPQFIFQYYREEENGRGNFPPRFSGLQFPNYSSELNVNALELDDSALYLCASSLDLQGLYEQYFGPGTRLTVT.

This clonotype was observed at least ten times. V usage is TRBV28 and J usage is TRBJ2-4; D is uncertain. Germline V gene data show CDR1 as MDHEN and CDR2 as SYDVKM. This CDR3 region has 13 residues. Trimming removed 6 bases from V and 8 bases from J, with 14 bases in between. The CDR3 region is CASRRPDGDIQYF. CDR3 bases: TGTGCCAGCAGAAGGCCCGATGGAGACATTCAGTACTTC.

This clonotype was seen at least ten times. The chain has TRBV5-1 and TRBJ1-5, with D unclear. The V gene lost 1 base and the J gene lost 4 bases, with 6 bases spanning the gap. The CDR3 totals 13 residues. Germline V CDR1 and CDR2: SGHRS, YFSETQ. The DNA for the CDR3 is TGCGCCAGCAGCTTGTCAGTGAATCAGCCCCAGCATTTT. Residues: CASSLSVNQPQHF.

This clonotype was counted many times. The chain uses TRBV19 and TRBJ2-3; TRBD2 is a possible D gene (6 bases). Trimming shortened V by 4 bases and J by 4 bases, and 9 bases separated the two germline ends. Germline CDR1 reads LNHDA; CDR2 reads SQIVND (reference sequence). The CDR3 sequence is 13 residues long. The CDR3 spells CASSRLEPDTQYF. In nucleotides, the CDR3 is TGTGCCAGTAGTAGACTAGAGCCAGATACGCAGTATTTT.

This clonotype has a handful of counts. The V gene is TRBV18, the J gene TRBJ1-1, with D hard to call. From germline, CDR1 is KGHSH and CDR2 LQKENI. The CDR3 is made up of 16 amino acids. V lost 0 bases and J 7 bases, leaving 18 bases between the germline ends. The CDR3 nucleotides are TGTGCCAGCTCACCACCCCTACGCGAGGCGTCTGTTGAAGCTTTCTTT. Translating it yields CASSPPLREASVEAFF.

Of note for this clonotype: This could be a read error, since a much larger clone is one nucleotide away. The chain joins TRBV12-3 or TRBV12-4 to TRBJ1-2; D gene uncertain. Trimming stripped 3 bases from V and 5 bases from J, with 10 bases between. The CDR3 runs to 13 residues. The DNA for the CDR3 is TGTGCCAGCAGTTTTCGGTCCACGTATGGCTACACCTTC. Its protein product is CASSFRSTYGYTF.

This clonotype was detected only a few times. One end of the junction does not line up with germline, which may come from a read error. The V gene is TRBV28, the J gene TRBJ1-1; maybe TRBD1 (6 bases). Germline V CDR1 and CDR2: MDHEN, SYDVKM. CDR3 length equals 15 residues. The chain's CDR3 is CASSVWGGANTEAFF. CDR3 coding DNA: TGTGCCAGCAGTGTATGGGGGGGGGCGAACACTGAAGCTTTCTTT.